The next 26 T cell receptor beta chains were all read from a single sample in a study of blood T cell repertoires in COVID-19. Only in-frame clones appear in the TCRdb table, and some are missing; sequencing was by immunoSEQ multiplex PCR. This repertoire shows hundreds of thousands of clones, around 87% found once; its top ten account for approximately 1.5%. The sequencing sample was made of PBMCs or T cells enriched from blood (not recorded which). Receptors were obtained from a woman aged 50 to 60 who had recovered from COVID-19.

For this clone: Other DNA variants within this sample encode the same CDR3. The rearrangement joins TRBV6-5 to TRBJ1-5; no firm D call. The CDR3 loop spans 14 amino acids. V shed 2 bases and J shed 2 bases, with 7 bases lying between them. CDR1 MNHEY and CDR2 SVGAGI come from the germline V gene. This chain's CDR3 is CASSYGQGNQPQHF. CDR3 in DNA: TGTGCCAGCAGTTACGGCCAGGGCAATCAGCCCCAGCATTTT.

V is TRBV9 and J is TRBJ2-1; 11 nucleotides align to TRBD1. The trim removed 3 bases at V and 4 bases at J, leaving 12 bases unmatched. The germline gives CDR1 SGDLS, CDR2 YYNGEE. This CDR3 has 18 residues. The CDR3 coding sequence is TGTGCCAGCAGCGCGCCGGGACAGGGGGGAAGATGGTACAATGAGCAGTTCTTC. Translation gives CASSAPGQGGRWYNEQFF.

The rearrangement uses TRBV9 and TRBJ1-5; D possibly corresponds to TRBD1 (6 bases). The CDR3 has 14 residues. The V gene's germline CDR1 is SGDLS and CDR2 YYNGEE. V lost 4 bases and J lost 3, with 11 bases in between. CDR3 in amino acids: CASSPGQDNQPQHF. The CDR3 DNA reads as TGTGCCAGCAGCCCGGGACAAGACAATCAGCCCCAGCATTTT.

The rearrangement links TRBV30 to TRBJ2-3; perhaps TRBD2 as D (5 bases). CDR1 is GTSNPN and CDR2 is SVGIG in the germline V gene (reference sequence). CDR3 length equals 11 residues. V was shortened by 2 bases and J by 9 bases, with 9 bases between the two germline ends. The CDR3 here is CAWSSQRTQYF. CDR3 nucleotide sequence: TGTGCCTGGAGTTCCCAGCGGACGCAGTATTTT.

This sequence joins TRBV7-9 and TRBJ2-3; D is ambiguous. V lost 5 bases and J lost 4, with 16 bases in between. The CDR3 has 15 residues. Germline V CDR1 and CDR2: SEHNR, FQNEAQ (reference sequence). In nucleotides, the CDR3 is TGTGCCAGCAGCCCAATCGGCGGAGTCGCAGATACGCAGTATTTT. Amino acids: CASSPIGGVADTQYF.

V and J are TRBV28 and TRBJ1-6, with 7 positions matching TRBD1. The germline gives CDR1 MDHEN, CDR2 SYDVKM. The CDR3 length is 13 residues. CDR3 nucleotides: TGTGCAGTTTTGGACAGGTTTAATTCACCCCTCCACTTT. Amino acid sequence: CAVLDRFNSPLHF.

V gene TRBV27 combines with J gene TRBJ1-1; D might be TRBD1 (6 bases). V lost 6 bases to trimming and J lost 2 bases, with 13 bases between them. CDR3 length: 14 amino acids. Germline V gene sequence: CDR1 MNHEY, CDR2 SMNVEV (reference sequence). Written as DNA, the CDR3 is TGTGCCAGCAGGAACCGGGACATTAACACTGAAGCTTTCTTT. Translation: CASRNRDINTEAFF.

This chain links TRBV7-9 with TRBJ2-5; 8 nucleotides match TRBD2. Looked up from germline, CDR1 is SEHNR and CDR2 is FQNEAQ (reference sequence). This CDR3 is 17 amino acids long. J was trimmed by 1 base and V by 4 bases; bases with no gene match: 11. CDR3 region: CASSSDRGGAAQETQYF. CDR3 sequence (DNA): TGTGCCAGCAGCTCGGACCGGGGGGGCGCAGCCCAAGAGACCCAGTACTTC.

The sample holds a few counts of this clone. The gene calls are TRBV3-1 (or the pseudogene TRBV3-2) and TRBJ2-7; TRBD1 matches 7 bases. The CDR3 is 13 amino acids. Germline V CDR1 and CDR2: LGHDT, YNNKEL (reference sequence). V shed 4 bases and J 3 bases; nucleotides not matched to a gene: 3. DNA of the CDR3: TGTGCCAGCAGCCGCCAGGGGGACTACGAGCAGTACTTC. Translating it yields CASSRQGDYEQYF.

In this sample, this clone turned up a few times. The V and J genes are TRBV9 and TRBJ1-2, with D unclear. Germline-derived CDR1 and CDR2 are SGDLS and YYNGEE. The CDR3 extends over 14 amino acids. V gave up 3 bases and J gave up 3 bases, with 12 bases separating them. CDR3 amino acids: CASSASGLYYGYTF. In DNA form, the CDR3 reads TGTGCCAGCAGCGCGTCGGGGTTATACTATGGCTACACCTTC.

The rearrangement uses TRBV19 and TRBJ2-7, with D perhaps matching TRBD2 (6 bases). Germline-derived CDR1 and CDR2 are LNHDA and SQIVND (reference sequence). The CDR3 is made up of 13 amino acids. Trimming cost V 7 bases and J 2 bases, with 12 bases left between them. The CDR3: CASNSGWTYEQYF. The CDR3 bases are TGTGCCAGTAACAGCGGGTGGACCTACGAGCAGTACTTC.

The chain couples TRBV3-1 (or the pseudogene TRBV3-2) to TRBJ2-7; D unclear. CDR1 and CDR2 (germline): LGHDT, YNNKEL (reference sequence). The CDR3 is 13 residues long. Trimming left V 0 bases short and J 2 bases short, with 5 bases between. The CDR3 protein is CASSQDRAYEQYF. The DNA for the CDR3 is TGTGCCAGCAGCCAAGATCGCGCCTACGAGCAGTACTTC.

The rearrangement links TRBV3-1 (or the pseudogene TRBV3-2) to TRBJ2-7; TRBD1 might be the D (5 bases). Looked up from germline, CDR1 is LGHDT and CDR2 is YNNKEL (reference sequence). Trimming left V 1 base short and J 6 bases short, with 13 bases between. The CDR3 length is 14 residues. The CDR3 sequence: CASSQGQFGGEQYF. The DNA for the CDR3 is TGTGCCAGCAGCCAAGGACAGTTTGGCGGCGAGCAGTACTTC.

This chain joins TRBV18 and TRBJ2-7; 8 bases fit TRBD2. This CDR3 contains 15 residues. Per germline, CDR1 KGHSH and CDR2 LQKENI. V shed 4 bases, J shed 5 bases, and the junction held 10 bases outside the gene matches. CDR3 protein: CASSLDSGIVNEQYF. The CDR3 nucleotides read TGTGCCAGCTCACTGGATAGCGGGATAGTAAACGAGCAGTACTTC.

CDR3 sequence: CASSDSTSGSFSYEQYF. The CDR3 bases are TGCGCCAGCAGCGACTCGACTAGCGGGAGTTTCTCCTACGAGCAGTACTTC. The chain links TRBV4-3 to TRBJ2-7; 12 bases are shared with TRBD2. The CDR3 extends over 17 amino acids. Per the germline V gene, CDR1 is LGHNA and CDR2 is YSLEER. The trim removed 5 bases at V and 0 bases at J, leaving 8 bases unmatched.

The rearrangement uses TRBV7-9 and TRBJ2-1; D unresolved. This CDR3 contains 14 residues. Germline CDR1 reads SEHNR; CDR2 reads FQNEAQ (reference sequence). Between the trimmed V and J ends, which lost 0 bases and 6 bases, there was a span of 9 bases. The DNA of the CDR3 is TGTGCCAGCAGCTTAGCGGAGAGTAGCAATGAGCAGTTCTTC. Translated, it gives CASSLAESSNEQFF.

This rearrangement joins TRBV19 to TRBJ2-7; D is unresolved. Trimming took 2 bases from V and 4 from J, leaving 18 bases between them. The CDR3 length is 16 residues. Germline V gene lookup returns CDR1 LNHDA and CDR2 SQIVND (reference sequence). CDR3 region: CASSITPSEPGYEQYF. The CDR3 DNA sequence: TGTGCCAGTAGTATAACGCCCAGCGAGCCGGGTTACGAGCAGTACTTC.

The J gene is TRBJ1-2, the V gene TRBV28; 10 positions match TRBD1. Losses at the gene ends were 6 bases for V and 6 bases for J; bases not matched to a gene: 4. Germline V CDR1 and CDR2: MDHEN, SYDVKM. This CDR3 spans 13 amino acids. The CDR3 is CASSLDRGHGYTF. The DNA of the CDR3 is TGTGCCAGCAGCCTCGACAGGGGGCATGGCTACACCTTC.

This rearrangement joins TRBV29-1 to TRBJ2-5, with 10 bases aligning to TRBD1. The V segment lost 0 bases and the J segment 5 bases; nucleotides outside the gene matches: 12. Germline CDR1 is SQVTM and CDR2 is ANQGSEA. The CDR3 sequence is 17 residues long. For the CDR3, the DNA is TGCAGCGTTGAAGATGGGGGACAGGGGTCAGGCGAGGAGACCCAGTACTTC. This translates into CSVEDGGQGSGEETQYF.

The rearrangement links TRBV7-2 to TRBJ2-1; D is uncertain. Trimming cost V 3 bases and J 9 bases, with 9 bases left between them. The CDR3 totals 12 residues. CDR1 and CDR2 (germline): SGHTA, FQGNSA. The CDR3 protein is CASSLVGFEQFF. In DNA form, the CDR3 reads TGTGCCAGCAGCTTGGTCGGTTTTGAGCAGTTCTTC. Filled out from reference TRBV7-2 and TRBJ2-1, the complete variable domain reads GAGVSQSPSNKVTEKGKDVELRCDPISGHTALYWYRQSLGQGLEFLIYFQGNSAPDKSGLPSDRFSAERTGGSVSTLTIQRTQQEDSAVYLCASSLVGFEQFFGPGTRLTVL.

The V call is TRBV6-5, the J call TRBJ1-1; 11 nucleotides match TRBD1. Trimming took 5 bases from V and 5 from J; bases not matched to a gene: 7. This CDR3 spans 15 amino acids. The V gene's germline CDR1 is MNHEY and CDR2 SVGAGI. The CDR3 reads CASSTRGQGGTEAFF. DNA of the CDR3: TGTGCCAGCAGTACGCGGGGACAGGGGGGGACTGAAGCTTTCTTT.

This chain joins TRBV28 and TRBJ1-2; tentative D call: TRBD1 (6 bases). V was trimmed by 6 bases and J by 3 bases, leaving 11 bases between them. The germline V gene encodes CDR1 MDHEN and CDR2 SYDVKM. The CDR3 is 13 amino acids. The CDR3, as DNA: TGTGCCAGCAGCGAAGGGGGGGACTATGGCTACACCTTC. Its translation is CASSEGGDYGYTF.

This sequence joins TRBV30 and TRBJ1-3, with TRBD1 as a possible D gene (6 bases). Per the germline V gene, CDR1 is GTSNPN and CDR2 is SVGIG (reference sequence). Trimming took off 2 bases at V and 4 bases at J, with 12 bases between the two ends. CDR3 length: 14 residues. For the CDR3, the DNA is TGTGCCTGGAGTCAGGGGCAGGTCGGAAACACCATATATTTT. It encodes CAWSQGQVGNTIYF.

This clone was observed a handful of times. The chain is built from TRBV5-6 and TRBJ1-4; 9 bases agree with TRBD1. After removal of 4 bases from V and 2 bases from J, the junction contained 6 bases not matched to a gene. The germline CDR1 and CDR2 sequences are SGHDT and YYEEEE. This CDR3 contains 16 residues. CDR3 nucleotide sequence: TGTGCCAGCAGCCCCGGGACAGGGTTTACTAATGAAAAACTGTTTTTT. It is translated as CASSPGTGFTNEKLFF. Variable domain in full (rest from reference TRBV5-6 and TRBJ1-4): DAGVTQSPTHLIKTRGQQVTLRCSPKSGHDTVSWYQQALGQGPQFIFQYYEEEERQRGNFPDRFSGHQFPNYSSELNVNALLLGDSALYLCASSPGTGFTNEKLFFGSGTQLSVL.

The V call is TRBV11-2, the J call TRBJ2-7; no definite D call. CDR1 and CDR2 from the germline V gene are SGHAT and FQNNGV. The CDR3 is made up of 13 amino acids. V was clipped by 3 bases and J by 3 bases, with 9 bases between them. CDR3 DNA sequence: TGTGCCAGCAGCTTTCTGCGGTACTACGAGCAGTACTTC. This sequence encodes CASSFLRYYEQYF.

This clone was seen a few times. The rearrangement uses TRBV2 and TRBJ2-7, with 7 bases identical to TRBD2. V lost 6 bases to trimming and J lost 12 bases; unmatched junction nucleotides: 32. Looked up from germline, CDR1 is SNHLY and CDR2 is FYNNEI. This CDR3 is built from 19 residues. CDR3 DNA: TGTGCCAGCAGAACCCTAGCGGAACTCCTACGAGCCGGTAAAATTAAGGGGTACTTC. Its protein is CASRTLAELLRAGKIKGYF. Full variable domain (remainder filled in from reference TRBV2 and TRBJ2-7): EPEVTQTPSHQVTQMGQEVILRCVPISNHLYFYWYRQILGQKVEFLVSFYNNEISEKSEIFDDQFSVERPDGSNFTLKIRSTKLEDSAMYFCASRTLAELLRAGKIKGYFGPGTRLTVT.